A selection of T cell receptor beta chains follows, all from one sample in a study of blood T cell repertoires in COVID-19. The table came from immunoSEQ multiplex PCR; TCRdb's copy has only in-frame clones and leaves some out. This repertoire shows roughly 200,000 clones, roughly four fifths found once; its top ten account for around 9.2%. Source material: PBMCs or T cells enriched from blood (not recorded which). The receptors stem from a middle-aged man who had recovered from COVID-19. CDR3s include the opening cysteine and the closing phenylalanine or tryptophan. The order of the fields is clone size, D gene, J gene, V gene, CDR3 DNA, CDR3 protein. The D gene is left open where the match is weak. Part of the rows lack a size; the others show once, few, many or a class for expanded clones.

- | - | TRBJ1-1 | TRBV23-1 | TGCGCAAAGCAGTGCGGCGGAAACACTGAAGCTTTCTTT | CAKQCGGNTEAFF
- | TRBD1 | TRBJ1-5 | TRBV7-9 | TGTGCCAGCAGCCCCGGCAGGGGGCTGAGCAATCAGCCCCAGCATTTT | CASSPGRGLSNQPQHF
once | TRBD1 | TRBJ1-6 | TRBV6-4 | TGTGCCAGCAGTAAAGGACTTGGGACAGCAGATTCACCCCTCCACTTT | CASSKGLGTADSPLHF
- | - | TRBJ2-7 | TRBV7-3 | TGTGCCAGCAGTGCCCAACAGGGAACCTACGAGCAGTACTTC | CASSAQQGTYEQYF
- | - | TRBJ2-3 | TRBV10-2 | TGCGCCAGCAGGGCTAGCGGCACAGATACGCAGTATTTT | CASRASGTDTQYF
- | - | TRBJ1-1 | TRBV2 | TGTGCCAGCAGTGTAGGACTCACCAACACTGAAGCTTTCTTT | CASSVGLTNTEAFF
few | - | TRBJ1-1 | TRBV5-1 | TGCGCCAGCAGCTTGGAGGCCAACGAGGGCACTGAAGCTTTCTTT | CASSLEANEGTEAFF
- | - | TRBJ1-2 | TRBV7-9 | TGTGCCAGCAGCTACGGCGGGTTCGATGGCTACACCTTC | CASSYGGFDGYTF
few | - | TRBJ1-2 | TRBV5-5 | TGTGCCAGCAGTTCCAGCCAGGGTGGCTACACCTTC | CASSSSQGGYTF
- | - | TRBJ1-1 | TRBV6-1 | TGTGCCAGCAGTGAAATGCGCACTGAAGCTTTCTTT | CASSEMRTEAFF
- | - | TRBJ1-1 | TRBV5-6 | TGTGCCAGCAGCTTGAAGGGGGGGATGAACACTGAAGCTTTCTTT | CASSLKGGMNTEAFF
once | TRBD2 | TRBJ2-7 | TRBV30 | TGTGCCGGGAGCAGGGCCATAGCGGGAGGCTCCTACGAGCAGTACTTC | CAGSRAIAGGSYEQYF
few | - | TRBJ1-2 | TRBV11-2 | TGTGCCAGCAGTCCATACCGGGACACGAACTATGGCTACACCTTC | CASSPYRDTNYGYTF
- | TRBD1 | TRBJ1-2 | TRBV4-1 | TGCGCCAGCAGCCAAGGACAGGGGATTGGCTATGGCTACACCTTC | CASSQGQGIGYGYTF
few | TRBD2 | TRBJ2-1 | TRBV7-9 | TGTGCCAGCAGCCTAGCGGGAGGGTTAGGGGTTTACAATGAGCAGTTCTTC | CASSLAGGLGVYNEQFF
- | - | TRBJ2-5 | TRBV7-2 | TGTGCCAGCAGCTTAGTGGGAGGAACAGGAAAGGCCCAGTACTTC | CASSLVGGTGKAQYF
- | TRBD2 | TRBJ2-1 | TRBV14 | TGTGCCAGCAGCCATAGACATGGGACTAGCGGTCTATACAATGAGCAGTTCTTC | CASSHRHGTSGLYNEQFF
- | TRBD2 | TRBJ2-1 | TRBV3-1/TRBV3-2 | TGTGCCAGCAGCTCACGGGGACTAGCGGGGGTCAATGAGCAGTTCTTC | CASSSRGLAGVNEQFF
- | TRBD1 | TRBJ1-6 | TRBV19 | TGTGCCAGTAGTTCCGGACAGGGTGATTCACCCCTCCACTTT | CASSSGQGDSPLHF
- | - | TRBJ1-3 | TRBV5-4 | TGTGCCAGCAGCTTGTGGCCCTCTGGAAACACCATATATTTT | CASSLWPSGNTIYF
- | TRBD1 | TRBJ2-1 | TRBV24-1 | TGTGCCACCAGTGATACGGGACAGAACCACCTTTACAATGAGCAGTTCTTC | CATSDTGQNHLYNEQFF
- | - | TRBJ1-6 | TRBV6-2/TRBV6-3 | TGTGCCAGCAGTTTGGGGCCCGCGAGCTCCTATAATTCACCCCTCCACTTT | CASSLGPASSYNSPLHF
few | - | TRBJ2-5 | TRBV23-1 | TGCGCCAGCAGTCAATCGTTTCGGGGAACGAAGGGGACCCAGTACTTC | CASSQSFRGTKGTQYF
- | - | TRBJ2-3 | TRBV2 | TGTGCCAGCATCCCTCGCGTGAGGGATCGGGGTTTTACAGATACGCAGTATTTT | CASIPRVRDRGFTDTQYF
- | - | TRBJ1-1 | TRBV5-1 | TGCGCCAGCAGTTTACACGAACAGGGTTTCACTGAAGCTTTCTTT | CASSLHEQGFTEAFF
- | - | TRBJ2-7 | TRBV7-2 | TGTGCCAGCAGCTTAGGACTAGAGCCTTCCTACGAGCAGTACTTC | CASSLGLEPSYEQYF
- | TRBD1 | TRBJ2-7 | TRBV5-1 | TGCGCCAGCAGCCCGTCCGGGACAGGGGGTTTAAAGCAGTACTTC | CASSPSGTGGLKQYF
- | TRBD2 | TRBJ2-3 | TRBV7-9 | TGTGCCAGCAGCTTCCAGCGGGGGGCAACAGATACGCAGTATTTT | CASSFQRGATDTQYF
- | - | TRBJ1-5 | TRBV6-5 | TGTGCCAGCAGTTACTCTCAGGGCGCAAATCAGCCCCAGCATTTT | CASSYSQGANQPQHF
- | TRBD1 | TRBJ2-1 | TRBV5-1 | TGCGCCAGCAGCTTGGCCGAGACAGGGGTCAATGAGCAGTTCTTC | CASSLAETGVNEQFF
- | - | TRBJ1-1 | TRBV11-2 | TGTGCCAGCAGCTTAGAAGGTGCTAGGGCTTTCTTT | CASSLEGARAFF
few | - | TRBJ1-6 | TRBV6-5 | TGTGCCAGCAGAGGGGGTGGACCCCTCCACTTT | CASRGGGPLHF
- | TRBD2 | TRBJ2-1 | TRBV12-5 | TGTGCTAGTGGTTGGATTCGGGGGGAAACCGAGCAGTTCTTC | CASGWIRGETEQFF
- | TRBD2 | TRBJ2-7 | TRBV24-1 | TGTGCCACCAGTGACGTCGGGACTAGCGGGCGGGAGCAGTACTTC | CATSDVGTSGREQYF
- | - | TRBJ1-5 | TRBV6-5 | TGTGCCTCTGTTACTAAAGCGGGGTCCAATCAGCCCCAGCATTTT | CASVTKAGSNQPQHF
- | TRBD1 | TRBJ2-7 | TRBV5-1 | TGCGCCAGCAGCATAACCGGGACAGCTTCCTACGAGCAGTACTTC | CASSITGTASYEQYF
- | - | TRBJ2-3 | TRBV30 | TGTGCCTGGGGGGGACATCTGGATACGCAGTATTTT | CAWGGHLDTQYF
- | - | TRBJ2-1 | TRBV7-3 | TGTGCCAGCAGCTTAAGACATGGGAATGAGCAGTTCTTC | CASSLRHGNEQFF
- | TRBD2 | TRBJ2-3 | TRBV5-4 | TGTGCCAGCAGCTCCAGGACTAGCGATAAAGATACGCAGTATTTT | CASSSRTSDKDTQYF
few | TRBD1 | TRBJ1-2 | TRBV6-5 | TGTGCCGCCGGGACAGAAAACTATGGCTACACCTTC | CAAGTENYGYTF
- | TRBD1 | TRBJ1-1 | TRBV4-1 | TGCGCCAGCAGCCTACAGGGGGCAGGGACTGAAGCTTTCTTT | CASSLQGAGTEAFF
- | TRBD1 | TRBJ1-1 | TRBV5-4 | TGTGCCAGCACCTTGACAGGGCCGGACGGCGAAGCTTTCTTT | CASTLTGPDGEAFF
- | - | TRBJ2-5 | TRBV7-3 | TGTGCCAGCAGCTTAAATCCAGGGGAGACCCAGTACTTC | CASSLNPGETQYF
- | - | TRBJ2-4 | TRBV19 | TGTGCCAGTAGTATTGGATTGACCAAGACGAGGGCCAAAAACATTCAGTACTTC | CASSIGLTKTRAKNIQYF
once | - | TRBJ2-5 | TRBV5-1 | TGCGCCAGCAGCTTGGTCGGGGAAATGGAGACCCAGTACTTC | CASSLVGEMETQYF
- | TRBD1 | TRBJ1-2 | TRBV5-1 | TGCGCCAGCAGCCGGGGGGGACAGGGGCCCACCCACTATGGCTACACCTTC | CASSRGGQGPTHYGYTF
- | - | TRBJ1-2 | TRBV9 | TGTGCCAGCAGGAGGCGGGGGGGAGTCACTAACTATGGCTACACCTTC | CASRRRGGVTNYGYTF
- | - | TRBJ1-5 | TRBV6-5 | TGTGCCAGCAGACCCACCAGGGCGAATCAGCCCCAGCATTTT | CASRPTRANQPQHF
once | TRBD2 | TRBJ2-3 | TRBV7-9 | TGTGCCAGCAGCTCCAGCGGGGCACGCACAGATACGCAGTATTTT | CASSSSGARTDTQYF
- | TRBD2 | TRBJ2-3 | TRBV29-1 | TGCAGCGTTGAGGTAGGGCGGGAGCAACGGGGCACAGATACGCAGTATTTT | CSVEVGREQRGTDTQYF
- | - | TRBJ1-1 | TRBV5-1 | TGCGCCAGCAGCTGGGTGGCGGGGATCACTGAAGCTTTCTTT | CASSWVAGITEAFF
few | - | TRBJ2-5 | TRBV5-1 | TGCGCCAGCAGCTTGGGAGGGGGTAAGACCCAGTACTTC | CASSLGGGKTQYF
- | - | TRBJ2-6 | TRBV5-1 | TGCGCCAGCAGCCCAGGAGGGGACGGGGCCAACGTCCTGACTTTC | CASSPGGDGANVLTF